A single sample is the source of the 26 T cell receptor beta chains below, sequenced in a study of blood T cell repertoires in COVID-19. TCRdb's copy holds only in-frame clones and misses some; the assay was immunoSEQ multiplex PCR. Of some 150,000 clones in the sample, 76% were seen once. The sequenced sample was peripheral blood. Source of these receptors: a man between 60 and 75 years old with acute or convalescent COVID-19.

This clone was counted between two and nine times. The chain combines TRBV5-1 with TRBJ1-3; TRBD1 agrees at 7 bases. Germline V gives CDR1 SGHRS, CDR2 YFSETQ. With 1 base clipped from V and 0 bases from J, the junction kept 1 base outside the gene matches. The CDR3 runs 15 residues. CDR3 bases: TGCGCCAGCAGCTTGACAGGGGCCTCTGGAAACACCATATATTTT. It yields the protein CASSLTGASGNTIYF.

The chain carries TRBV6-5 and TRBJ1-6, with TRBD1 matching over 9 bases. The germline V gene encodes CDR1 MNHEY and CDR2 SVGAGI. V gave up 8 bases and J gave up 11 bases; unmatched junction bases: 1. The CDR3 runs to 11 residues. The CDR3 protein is CASGDRAPLHF. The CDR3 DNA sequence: TGTGCCAGCGGGGACAGGGCACCCCTCCACTTT.

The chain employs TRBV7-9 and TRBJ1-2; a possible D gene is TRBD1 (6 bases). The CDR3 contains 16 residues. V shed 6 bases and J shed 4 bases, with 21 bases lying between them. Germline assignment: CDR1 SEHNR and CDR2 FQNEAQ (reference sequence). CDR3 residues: CASSRGSVIWPYGYTF. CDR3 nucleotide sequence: TGTGCCAGCAGTAGGGGGTCCGTGATCTGGCCCTATGGCTACACCTTC.

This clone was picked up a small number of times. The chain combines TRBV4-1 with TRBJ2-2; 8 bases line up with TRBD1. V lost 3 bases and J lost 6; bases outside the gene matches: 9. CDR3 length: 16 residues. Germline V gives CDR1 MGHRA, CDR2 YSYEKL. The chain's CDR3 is CASSQRRTGSPGELFF. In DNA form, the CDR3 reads TGCGCCAGCAGCCAGCGCCGGACAGGGAGCCCCGGGGAGCTGTTTTTT.

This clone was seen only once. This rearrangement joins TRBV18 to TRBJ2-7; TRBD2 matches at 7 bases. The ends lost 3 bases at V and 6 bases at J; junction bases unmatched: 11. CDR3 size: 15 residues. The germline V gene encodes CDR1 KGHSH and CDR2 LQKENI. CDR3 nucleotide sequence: TGTGCCAGCTCACCTCCAGCGGGAACTAGTCTCGAGCAGTACTTC. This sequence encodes CASSPPAGTSLEQYF.

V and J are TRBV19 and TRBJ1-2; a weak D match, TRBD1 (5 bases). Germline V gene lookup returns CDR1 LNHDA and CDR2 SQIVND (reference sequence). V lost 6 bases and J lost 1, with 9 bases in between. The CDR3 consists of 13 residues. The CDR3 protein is CASSSGLNYGYTF. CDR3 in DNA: TGTGCCAGTAGCTCGGGACTTAACTATGGCTACACCTTC.

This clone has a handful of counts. As DNA, the CDR3 is TGTGCCAGCAGTGGAACAGTGGCTGGAAACACCATATATTTT. Translated, it gives CASSGTVAGNTIYF. The chain joins TRBV2 to TRBJ1-3; the D is unclear. The length of the CDR3 is 14 residues. V lost 4 bases and J 2 bases, leaving 9 bases between the germline ends. Germline V CDR1 and CDR2: SNHLY, FYNNEI.

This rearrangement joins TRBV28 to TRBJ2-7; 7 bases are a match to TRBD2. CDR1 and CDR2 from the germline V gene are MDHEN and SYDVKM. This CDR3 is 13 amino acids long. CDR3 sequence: CASTSDPSYEQYF. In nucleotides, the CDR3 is TGTGCATCCACTAGCGACCCCTCCTACGAGCAGTACTTC. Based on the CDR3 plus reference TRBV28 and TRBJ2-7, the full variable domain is DVKVTQSSRYLVKRTGEKVFLECVQDMDHENMFWYRQDPGLGLRLIYFSYDVKMKEKGDIPEGYSVSREKKERFSLILESASTNQTSMYLCASTSDPSYEQYFGPGTRLTVT.

The CDR3 region is CASSLDIMGLAGEWGETQYF. The CDR3 nucleotides read TGTGCCAGCAGCTTAGATATTATGGGACTAGCGGGAGAGTGGGGAGAGACCCAGTACTTC. This chain joins TRBV11-2 and TRBJ2-5; 14 bases fit TRBD2. The CDR3 totals 20 residues. V dropped 0 bases and J dropped 4; count of bases not matched to a gene: 13. Germline V gives CDR1 SGHAT, CDR2 FQNNGV.

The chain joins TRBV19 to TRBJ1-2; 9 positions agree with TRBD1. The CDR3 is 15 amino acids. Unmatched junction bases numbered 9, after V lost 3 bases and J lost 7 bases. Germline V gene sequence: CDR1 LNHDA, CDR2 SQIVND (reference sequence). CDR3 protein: CASSMGGQGFGGYTF. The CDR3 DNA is TGTGCCAGTAGTATGGGGGGACAGGGTTTTGGTGGCTACACCTTC.

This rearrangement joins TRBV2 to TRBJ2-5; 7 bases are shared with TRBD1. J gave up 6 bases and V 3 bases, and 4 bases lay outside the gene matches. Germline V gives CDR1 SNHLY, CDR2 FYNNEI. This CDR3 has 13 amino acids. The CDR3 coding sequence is TGTGCCAGCAGTGACGCAGGGGGAAAGACCCAGTACTTC. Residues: CASSDAGGKTQYF.

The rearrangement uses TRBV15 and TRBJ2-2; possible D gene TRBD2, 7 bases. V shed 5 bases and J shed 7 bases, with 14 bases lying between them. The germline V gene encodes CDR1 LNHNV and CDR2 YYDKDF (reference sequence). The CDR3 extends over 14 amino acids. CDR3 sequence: CATSPAGDIGELFF. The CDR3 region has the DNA TGTGCCACCAGCCCGGCGGGGGACATCGGGGAGCTGTTTTTT. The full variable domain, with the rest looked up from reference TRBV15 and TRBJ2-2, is DAMVIQNPRYQVTQFGKPVTLSCSQTLNHNVMYWYQQKSSQAPKLLFHYYDKDFNNEADTPDNFQSRRPNTSFCFLDIRSPGLGDTAMYLCATSPAGDIGELFFGEGSRLTVL.

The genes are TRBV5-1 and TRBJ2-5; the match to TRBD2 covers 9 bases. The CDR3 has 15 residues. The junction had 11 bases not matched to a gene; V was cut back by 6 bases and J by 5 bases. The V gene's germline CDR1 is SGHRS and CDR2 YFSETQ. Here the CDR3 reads CASTYSGSFGETQYF. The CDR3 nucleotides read TGCGCCAGCACCTATAGCGGGAGTTTTGGGGAGACCCAGTACTTC.

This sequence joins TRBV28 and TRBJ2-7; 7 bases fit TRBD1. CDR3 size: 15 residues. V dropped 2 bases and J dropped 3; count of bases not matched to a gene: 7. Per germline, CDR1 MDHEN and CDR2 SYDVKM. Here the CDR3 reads CASSLRQGDLYEQYF. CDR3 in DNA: TGTGCCAGCAGTTTAAGGCAGGGGGACCTCTACGAGCAGTACTTC.

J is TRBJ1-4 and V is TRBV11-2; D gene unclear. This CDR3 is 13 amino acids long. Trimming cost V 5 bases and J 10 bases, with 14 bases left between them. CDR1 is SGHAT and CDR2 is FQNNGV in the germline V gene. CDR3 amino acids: CASSAIRTGKLFF. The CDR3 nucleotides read TGTGCCAGCAGCGCCATTCGTACCGGAAAACTGTTTTTT.

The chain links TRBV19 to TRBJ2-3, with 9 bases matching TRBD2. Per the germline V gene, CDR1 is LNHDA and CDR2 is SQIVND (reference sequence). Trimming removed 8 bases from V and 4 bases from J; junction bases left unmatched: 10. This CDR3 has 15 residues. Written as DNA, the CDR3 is TGTGCCAGTCAGTATAGCGGGAGTCGGGCAGATACGCAGTATTTT. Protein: CASQYSGSRADTQYF. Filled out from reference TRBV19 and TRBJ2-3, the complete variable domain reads DGGITQSPKYLFRKEGQNVTLSCEQNLNHDAMYWYRQDPGQGLRLIYYSQIVNDFQKGDIAEGYSVSREKKESFPLTVTSAQKNPTAFYLCASQYSGSRADTQYFGPGTRLTVL.

The CDR3 protein is CASSQIRGGLNTEAFF. CDR3 DNA sequence: TGCGCCAGCAGCCAAATACGAGGGGGTTTGAACACTGAAGCTTTCTTT. The chain joins TRBV5-1 to TRBJ1-1, with D tentatively TRBD1 (6 bases). Germline V gene data show CDR1 as SGHRS and CDR2 as YFSETQ. This CDR3 is built from 16 residues. Trimming removed 4 bases at V and 0 bases at J, with 16 bases between.

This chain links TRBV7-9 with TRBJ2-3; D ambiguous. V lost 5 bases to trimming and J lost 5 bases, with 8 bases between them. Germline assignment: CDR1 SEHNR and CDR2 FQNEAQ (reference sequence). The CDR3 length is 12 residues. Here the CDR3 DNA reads TGTGCCAGCAGCACTCCGGGAGATACGCAGTATTTT. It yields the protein CASSTPGDTQYF.

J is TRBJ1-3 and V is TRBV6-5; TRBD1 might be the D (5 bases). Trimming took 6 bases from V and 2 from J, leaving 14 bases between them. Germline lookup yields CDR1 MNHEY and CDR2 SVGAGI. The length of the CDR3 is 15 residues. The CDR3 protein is CASSPTVNPGNTIYF. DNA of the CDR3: TGTGCCAGCAGCCCGACAGTGAACCCTGGAAACACCATATATTTT.

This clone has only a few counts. The CDR3 protein is CASKAGFGPDTQYF. CDR3 DNA sequence: TGTGCCAGCAAGGCGGGCTTTGGCCCAGATACGCAGTATTTT. The V and J genes are TRBV27 and TRBJ2-3, with a weak D call TRBD2 (5 bases). CDR3 size: 14 residues. CDR1 is MNHEY and CDR2 is SMNVEV in the germline V gene (reference sequence). V was clipped by 7 bases and J by 4 bases, with 15 bases between them.

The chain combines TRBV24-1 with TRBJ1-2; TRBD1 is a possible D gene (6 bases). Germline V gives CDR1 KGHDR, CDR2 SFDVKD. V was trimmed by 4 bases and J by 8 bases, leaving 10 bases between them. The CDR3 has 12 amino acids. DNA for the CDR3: TGTGCCACCAGTGACCGGGACACCGGCTACACCTTC. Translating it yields CATSDRDTGYTF.

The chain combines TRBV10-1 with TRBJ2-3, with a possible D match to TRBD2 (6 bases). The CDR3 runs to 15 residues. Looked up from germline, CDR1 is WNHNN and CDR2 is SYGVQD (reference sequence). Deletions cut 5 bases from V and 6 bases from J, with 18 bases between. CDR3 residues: CASSSLTGVVDTQYF. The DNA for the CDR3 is TGCGCCAGCAGTTCCCTAACGGGAGTAGTGGATACGCAGTATTTT.

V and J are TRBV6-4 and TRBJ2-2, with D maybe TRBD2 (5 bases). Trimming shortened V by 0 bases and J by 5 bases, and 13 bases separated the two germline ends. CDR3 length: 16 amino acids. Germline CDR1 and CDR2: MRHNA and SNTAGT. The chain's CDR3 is CASSDSATLETGELFF. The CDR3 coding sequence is TGTGCCAGCAGTGACTCGGCAACACTAGAGACCGGGGAGCTGTTTTTT.

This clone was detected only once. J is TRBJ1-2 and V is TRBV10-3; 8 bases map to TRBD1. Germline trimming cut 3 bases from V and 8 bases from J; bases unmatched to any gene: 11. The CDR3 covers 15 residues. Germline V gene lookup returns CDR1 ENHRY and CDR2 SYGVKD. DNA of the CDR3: TGTGCCATCAGTGACCCATACAGGGGGAATGAGGGCTACACCTTC. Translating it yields CAISDPYRGNEGYTF.

The CDR3 coding sequence is TGTGCCACCAGCGGGCCGGGAGGGAGCCCCTACGAGCAGTACTTC. Protein sequence: CATSGPGGSPYEQYF. The chain is built from TRBV15 and TRBJ2-7; 8 nucleotides match TRBD2. Germline values: CDR1 LNHNV, CDR2 YYDKDF (reference sequence). The CDR3 loop spans 15 amino acids. J gave up 2 bases and V 5 bases, and 8 bases lay outside the gene matches.

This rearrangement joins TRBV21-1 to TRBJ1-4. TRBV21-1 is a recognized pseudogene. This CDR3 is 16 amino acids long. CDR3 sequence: CASNEKGGTTNEKLFF. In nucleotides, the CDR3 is TGTGCCAGCAACGAAAAAGGAGGGACGACTAATGAAAAACTGTTTTTT.